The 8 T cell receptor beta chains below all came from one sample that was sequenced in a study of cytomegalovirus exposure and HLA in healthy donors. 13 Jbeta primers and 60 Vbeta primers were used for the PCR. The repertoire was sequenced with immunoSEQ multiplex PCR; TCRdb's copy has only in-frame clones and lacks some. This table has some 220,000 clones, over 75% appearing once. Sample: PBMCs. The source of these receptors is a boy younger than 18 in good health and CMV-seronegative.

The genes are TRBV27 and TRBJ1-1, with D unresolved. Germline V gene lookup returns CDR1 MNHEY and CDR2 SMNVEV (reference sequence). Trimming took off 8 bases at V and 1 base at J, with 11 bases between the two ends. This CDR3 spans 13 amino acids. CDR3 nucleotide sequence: TGTGCCAGCGCCGCCCGCAGGAACACTGAAGCTTTCTTT. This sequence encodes CASAARRNTEAFF.

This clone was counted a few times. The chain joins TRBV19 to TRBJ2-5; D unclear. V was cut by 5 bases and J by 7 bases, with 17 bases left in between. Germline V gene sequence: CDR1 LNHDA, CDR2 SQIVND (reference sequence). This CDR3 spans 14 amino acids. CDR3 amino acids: CASSPEGAPGTQYF. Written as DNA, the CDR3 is TGTGCCAGTAGTCCCGAAGGAGCCCCGGGGACCCAGTACTTC.

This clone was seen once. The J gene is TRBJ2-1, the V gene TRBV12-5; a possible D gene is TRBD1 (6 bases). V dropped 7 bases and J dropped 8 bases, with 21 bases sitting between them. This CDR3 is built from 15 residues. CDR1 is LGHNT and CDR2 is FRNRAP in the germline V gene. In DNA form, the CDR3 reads TGTGCTAGTGACTTCGGCAGGGACACTGGGGATGAGCAGTTCTTC. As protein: CASDFGRDTGDEQFF.

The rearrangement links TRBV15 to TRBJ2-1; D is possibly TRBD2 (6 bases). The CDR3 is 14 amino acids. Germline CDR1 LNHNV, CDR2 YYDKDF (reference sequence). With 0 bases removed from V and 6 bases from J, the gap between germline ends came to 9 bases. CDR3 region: CATSREGLFNEQFF. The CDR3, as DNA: TGTGCCACCAGCAGAGAGGGACTTTTCAATGAGCAGTTCTTC.

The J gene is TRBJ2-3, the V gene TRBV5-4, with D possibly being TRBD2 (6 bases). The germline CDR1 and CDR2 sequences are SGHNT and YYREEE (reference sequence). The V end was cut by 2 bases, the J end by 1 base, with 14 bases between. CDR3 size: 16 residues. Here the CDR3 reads CASSLNGGGGTDTQYF. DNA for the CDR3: TGTGCCAGCAGCTTAAACGGGGGTGGCGGCACAGATACGCAGTATTTT.

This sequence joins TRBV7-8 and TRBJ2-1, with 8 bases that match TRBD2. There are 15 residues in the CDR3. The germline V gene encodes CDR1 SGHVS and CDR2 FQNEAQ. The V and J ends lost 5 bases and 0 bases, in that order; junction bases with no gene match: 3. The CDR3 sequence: CASSNGGASYNEQFF. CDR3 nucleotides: TGTGCCAGCAGCAACGGGGGGGCCTCCTACAATGAGCAGTTCTTC.

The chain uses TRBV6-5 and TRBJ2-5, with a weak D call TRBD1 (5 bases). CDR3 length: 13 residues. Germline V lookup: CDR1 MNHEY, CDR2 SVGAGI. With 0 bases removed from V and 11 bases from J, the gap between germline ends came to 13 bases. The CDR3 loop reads CASSYSGAREQYF. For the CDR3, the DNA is TGTGCCAGCAGTTACTCAGGGGCCCGTGAGCAGTACTTC.

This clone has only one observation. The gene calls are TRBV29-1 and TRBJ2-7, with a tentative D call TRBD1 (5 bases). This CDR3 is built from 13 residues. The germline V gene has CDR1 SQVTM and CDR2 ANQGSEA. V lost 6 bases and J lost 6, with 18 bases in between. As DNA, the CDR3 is TGCAGCGTATCAAGCAGGGTACAGAGCGAGCAGTACTTC. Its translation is CSVSSRVQSEQYF.